Listed here are 22 T cell receptor beta chains from one sample, sequenced in a study of shared clonotypes between healthy human individuals. The protocol was immunoSEQ multiplex PCR, while the TCRdb copy is restricted to in-frame clones and leaves out a portion. The sample yields about 660,000 clones, approximately 79% seen once. The sample was memory CD4+ T cells sorted from blood. Subset here: CD45RA-negative fraction. These receptors were collected from a woman in her twenties or thirties in good health.

The chain uses TRBV27 and TRBJ2-7; possibly TRBD2 for D (7 bases). The CDR3 loop spans 16 amino acids. The V gene's germline CDR1 is MNHEY and CDR2 SMNVEV (reference sequence). Trimming removed 5 bases from V and 2 bases from J, with 19 bases in between. CDR3 sequence reads: CASSLGRGGSTYEQYF. The CDR3 region has the DNA TGTGCCAGCAGTCTGGGAAGGGGGGGCTCCACCTACGAGCAGTACTTC.

The chain recombines TRBV10-3 with TRBJ2-7; D may correspond to TRBD1 or TRBD2 (5 bases each). Per the germline V gene, CDR1 is ENHRY and CDR2 is SYGVKD. V was pared by 2 bases and J by 5 bases, with 16 bases between. The CDR3 spans 15 residues. The CDR3 is CAISEQGTPSDEQYF. The CDR3 DNA reads TGTGCCATCAGTGAGCAAGGGACCCCCTCGGACGAGCAGTACTTC.

The chain recombines TRBV19 with TRBJ1-5, with TRBD1 as a possible D gene (6 bases). The ends were cut back, 1 base at V and 6 bases at J, with 13 bases in the middle. CDR1 is LNHDA and CDR2 is SQIVND in the germline V gene (reference sequence). The CDR3 covers 15 residues. The CDR3 DNA follows: TGTGCCAGTAGTATAGTCCCAGGGGCGTTTCAGCCCCAGCATTTT. The encoded protein is CASSIVPGAFQPQHF.

This rearrangement joins TRBV30 to TRBJ2-3; 12 nucleotides match TRBD2. The V and J ends lost 5 bases and 2 bases, in that order; junction bases with no gene match: 11. This CDR3 is 17 amino acids long. Germline CDR1 GTSNPN, CDR2 SVGIG (reference sequence). CDR3 bases: TGTGCCTGGGACCGGACTTGGACTAGCGGGACCACAGATACGCAGTATTTT. Translating it yields CAWDRTWTSGTTDTQYF.

V usage is TRBV19 and J usage is TRBJ2-7, with unresolved D. V dropped 6 bases and J dropped 1 base, with 10 bases sitting between them. Germline lookup yields CDR1 LNHDA and CDR2 SQIVND (reference sequence). The CDR3 loop spans 13 amino acids. CDR3: CASSNSGSYEQYF. The CDR3 coding sequence is TGTGCCAGTAGCAACAGTGGTTCCTACGAGCAGTACTTC.

The chain links TRBV7-2 to TRBJ2-1, with 8 bases fitting TRBD1. Germline CDR1 reads SGHTA; CDR2 reads FQGNSA. V dropped 4 bases and J dropped 6; count of bases not matched to a gene: 5. CDR3 size: 14 residues. In DNA, the CDR3 is TGTGCCAGCAGCTCGGGACAGGCGTTCAATGAGCAGTTCTTC. Its protein product is CASSSGQAFNEQFF. The complete variable domain, with remaining parts taken from reference TRBV7-2 and TRBJ2-1, reads GAGVSQSPSNKVTEKGKDVELRCDPISGHTALYWYRQSLGQGLEFLIYFQGNSAPDKSGLPSDRFSAERTGGSVSTLTIQRTQQEDSAVYLCASSSGQAFNEQFFGPGTRLTVL.

The V gene is TRBV9, the J gene TRBJ2-3, with 7 bases matching TRBD1. The CDR3 contains 16 residues. The V gene end was trimmed by 3 bases and the J gene end by 4 bases; junction bases not matched to a gene: 11. The germline V gene encodes CDR1 SGDLS and CDR2 YYNGEE. Written as DNA, the CDR3 is TGTGCCAGCAGCGGAACAGGGGTTCAGGGGGCAGATACGCAGTATTTT. This codes for CASSGTGVQGADTQYF.

CDR3: CAISEASDTYEQYF. Here the CDR3 DNA reads TGTGCCATCAGTGAGGCTAGCGACACCTACGAGCAGTACTTC. V usage is TRBV10-3 and J usage is TRBJ2-7; possible D gene TRBD2, 6 bases. The CDR3 runs 14 residues. Germline CDR1 reads ENHRY; CDR2 reads SYGVKD. V lost 2 bases and J lost 2, with 10 bases in between.

V usage is TRBV19 and J usage is TRBJ2-2; no clear D gene. This CDR3 has 13 amino acids. Germline values: CDR1 LNHDA, CDR2 SQIVND (reference sequence). CDR3 nucleotide sequence: TGTGTCACTGGCCCCGCGAACACCGGGGAGCTGTTTTTT. This gives the protein CVTGPANTGELFF.

This clone was observed a single time. This rearrangement joins TRBV28 to TRBJ2-7; no clear D. The CDR3 length is 14 residues. Per the germline V gene, CDR1 is MDHEN and CDR2 is SYDVKM. Between the trimmed V and J ends, which lost 3 bases and 4 bases, there was a span of 13 bases. The CDR3 here is CASSFQETPYEQYF. For the CDR3, the DNA is TGTGCCAGCAGTTTCCAGGAGACTCCTTACGAGCAGTACTTC.

This clone appeared once. V and J are TRBV10-2 and TRBJ2-3; 7 bases agree with TRBD2. The CDR3 is 17 amino acids. Germline V lookup: CDR1 WSHSY, CDR2 SAAADI. Trimming removed 10 bases from V and 0 bases from J; junction bases left unmatched: 16. The CDR3 DNA reads as TGCGCCAACCCCGGGACTAAAATCCCACCTAGCACAGATACGCAGTATTTT. Its protein product is CANPGTKIPPSTDTQYF.

The rearrangement links TRBV27 to TRBJ2-7, with TRBD2 as a possible D gene (5 bases). Deletions cut 5 bases from V and 1 base from J, with 12 bases between. Per germline, CDR1 MNHEY and CDR2 SMNVEV (reference sequence). The CDR3 sequence is 14 residues long. This CDR3 reads CASSKAGQSYEQYF. Written as DNA, the CDR3 is TGTGCCAGCAGTAAGGCGGGCCAGTCCTACGAGCAGTACTTC.

Points on this clone: Other DNA sequences in the same sample also yield this CDR3. The V call is TRBV5-1, the J call TRBJ2-7, with 9 nucleotides matching TRBD1. The CDR3 extends over 15 amino acids. In germline, CDR1 is SGHRS, CDR2 YFSETQ. V shed 0 bases and J 7 bases; nucleotides not matched to a gene: 8. CDR3 protein: CASSLGDRDRGEQYF. The CDR3 DNA is TGCGCCAGCAGCTTGGGGGACAGGGATCGGGGAGAGCAGTACTTC.

This clone was counted at least ten times. This chain joins TRBV19 and TRBJ1-1, with 7 nucleotides matching TRBD1. This CDR3 has 16 amino acids. Losses at the gene ends were 3 bases for V and 7 bases for J; bases not matched to a gene: 14. Germline V lookup: CDR1 LNHDA, CDR2 SQIVND (reference sequence). The CDR3 sequence is CASSIRGRGLVDEAFF. The CDR3 bases are TGTGCCAGTAGTATTAGGGGGCGCGGGCTGGTAGATGAAGCTTTCTTT. Combining the CDR3 with reference TRBV19 and TRBJ1-1 gives the whole variable domain DGGITQSPKYLFRKEGQNVTLSCEQNLNHDAMYWYRQDPGQGLRLIYYSQIVNDFQKGDIAEGYSVSREKKESFPLTVTSAQKNPTAFYLCASSIRGRGLVDEAFFGQGTRLTVV.

V usage is TRBV30 and J usage is TRBJ2-1, with 13 nucleotides matching TRBD2. CDR1 is GTSNPN, CDR2 SVGIG, per germline (reference sequence). The V gene end was trimmed by 7 bases and the J gene end by 7 bases; junction bases not matched to a gene: 7. The CDR3 loop spans 14 amino acids. The CDR3 coding sequence is TGTGCCTCTACGACTAGCGGGAGGTGGAATGAGCAGTTCTTC. Translating gives CASTTSGRWNEQFF.

The chain recombines TRBV20-1 with TRBJ2-3; D is uncertain. Germline-derived CDR1 and CDR2 are DFQATT and SNEGSKA (reference sequence). The CDR3 has 11 residues. The CDR3 region has the DNA TGCAAGTGCTTTAGGCCAGATACGCAGTATTTT. This codes for CKCFRPDTQYF.

A word on this clone: A single base separates this from a much larger clone, so it may be a read error. The same CDR3 can be traced to other DNA sequences in this sample. The rearrangement joins TRBV5-1 to TRBJ2-3; D tentatively fits TRBD1 or TRBD2 (5 bases each). The V gene lost 0 bases and the J gene lost 0 bases, with 11 bases spanning the gap. The CDR3 has 16 amino acids. Per the germline V gene, CDR1 is SGHRS and CDR2 is YFSETQ. CDR3 sequence (DNA): TGCGCCAGCAGCTTGGCCCAGGGACCTAGCACAGATACGCAGTATTTT. As protein: CASSLAQGPSTDTQYF. Drawing the rest from reference TRBV5-1 and TRBJ2-3, the complete variable domain is KAGVTQTPRYLIKTRGQQVTLSCSPISGHRSVSWYQQTPGQGLQFLFEYFSETQRNKGNFPGRFSGRQFSNSRSEMNVSTLELGDSALYLCASSLAQGPSTDTQYFGPGTRLTVL.

In the case of this clone: At the DNA level, this CDR3 is encoded by other sequences in the same sample as well. CDR3 in DNA: TGCAGCGTTGAGGCCGGGGGGGGCACAGATACGCAGTATTTT. This gives the protein CSVEAGGGTDTQYF. The rearrangement links TRBV29-1 to TRBJ2-3, with TRBD2 identical over 8 bases. Per germline, CDR1 SQVTM and CDR2 ANQGSEA. The junction had 3 bases not matched to a gene; V was cut back by 3 bases and J by 1 base. This CDR3 contains 14 residues.

This chain links TRBV28 with TRBJ2-7; D is undetermined. Per the germline V gene, CDR1 is MDHEN and CDR2 is SYDVKM. V lost 8 bases and J 1 base, leaving 15 bases between the germline ends. This CDR3 is 14 amino acids long. CDR3 sequence (DNA): TGTGCCAGCTCAAAAGGTGGCGTTTCCTACGAGCAGTACTTC. Translation: CASSKGGVSYEQYF.

DNA of the CDR3: TGTGCCAGCACCACCGGGACAGGGTGGAATCAGCCCCAGCATTTT. This codes for CASTTGTGWNQPQHF. The rearrangement links TRBV28 to TRBJ1-5, with TRBD1 matching 9 bases. Germline V gene lookup returns CDR1 MDHEN and CDR2 SYDVKM. The ends lost 7 bases at V and 4 bases at J; junction bases unmatched: 8. CDR3 length: 15 residues.

This chain connects TRBV6-5 to TRBJ1-5; a possible D gene is TRBD1 (6 bases). V was trimmed by 2 bases and J by 5 bases, leaving 10 bases between them. The CDR3 has 14 residues. Germline V lookup: CDR1 MNHEY, CDR2 SVGAGI. CDR3: CASSYGGPDQPQHF. CDR3 nucleotide sequence: TGTGCCAGCAGTTACGGGGGCCCTGATCAGCCCCAGCATTTT.

This clone was found many times. The same CDR3 can be traced to other DNA sequences in this sample. This chain links TRBV28 with TRBJ1-2; D not certain. The CDR3 consists of 14 residues. Germline V gene data show CDR1 as MDHEN and CDR2 as SYDVKM. V was trimmed by 7 bases and J by 3 bases, leaving 15 bases between them. Here the CDR3 reads CASTSGTAYYGYTF. CDR3 in DNA: TGTGCCAGCACCTCGGGAACGGCTTACTATGGCTACACCTTC.